The rows below give T cell receptor beta chains drawn from one sample of a study of regulatory T cells in long-lasting Graves disease. TCRdb recomputed calls from the multiplex PCR reads with MiXCR, one row per CDR3 protein. The repertoire includes 300,000 to 500,000 distinct CDR3 sequences, less than 25% of them detected once, and less than 25% sits in the top ten. The sequencing used peripheral blood mononuclear cells (PBMCs), collected when the disease was refractory, from a patient treated with antithyroid drugs. These receptors came from a female donor with Graves disease. Each CDR3 is given with its conserved first and last residue. The D gene is left open where the match is weak. Only part of the rows carry a size: once, few, many, or a class if the clone is expanded.

V,J,size,D,CDR3,DNA
TRBV7-2,TRBJ1-2,few,TRBD1,CASSFSGQGISGYTF,TGTGCCAGCAGCTTTTCGGGACAGGGCATATCGGGCTACACCTTC
TRBV19,TRBJ1-6,.,TRBD1,CASSMLTGQAGSPLHF,TGTGCCAGTAGTATGTTAACCGGACAGGCTGGATCACCCCTCCACTTT
TRBV2,TRBJ2-7,many,.,CASSDSGDGYEQYF,TGTGCCAGCAGTGATTCTGGGGACGGGTACGAGCAGTACTTC
TRBV30,TRBJ2-5,.,TRBD2,CAWSPEGIAGGPAQETQYF,TGTGCCTGGAGTCCAGAAGGGATAGCGGGAGGGCCGGCCCAAGAGACCCAGTACTTC
TRBV2,TRBJ1-5,.,.,CASSESRYQPQHF,TGTGCCAGCAGTGAAAGCAGGTATCAGCCCCAGCATTTT
TRBV29-1,TRBJ2-6,few,.,CSVRESGANVLTF,TGCAGCGTTCGGGAATCTGGGGCCAACGTCCTGACTTTC
TRBV7-9,TRBJ2-7,.,TRBD2,CASSPPLAGESGYEQYF,TGTGCCAGCAGCCCTCCACTAGCGGGAGAATCTGGCTACGAGCAGTACTTC
TRBV6-2/TRBV6-3,TRBJ1-6,many,.,CASSYHPGTLPSPLHF,TGTGCCAGCAGTTACCACCCCGGGACCCTGCCGTCACCCCTCCACTTT
TRBV15,TRBJ2-7,.,.,CATSGYGRDYEQYF,TGTGCCACCAGCGGTTACGGACGGGACTACGAGCAGTACTTC
TRBV20-1,TRBJ2-2,few,.,CSANGGTGELFF,TGCAGTGCTAATGGTGGGACCGGGGAGCTGTTTTTT
TRBV7-2,TRBJ1-5,.,.,CASSPRDMWRVGLQPQHF,TGTGCCAGCAGCCCGCGGGATATGTGGAGGGTGGGTCTGCAGCCCCAGCATTTT
TRBV27,TRBJ1-5,few,.,CASSFSQDRNQPQHF,TGTGCCAGCAGTTTCAGCCAGGACAGAAATCAGCCCCAGCATTTT
TRBV6-1,TRBJ1-5,.,.,CASSLGQSDGNQPQHF,TGTGCCAGCAGCCTTGGGCAGTCTGATGGCAATCAGCCCCAGCATTTT
TRBV6-1,TRBJ1-2,many,.,CASSEITVLDYGYTF,TGTGCCAGCAGTGAGATAACAGTTTTAGACTATGGCTACACCTTC
TRBV12-3/TRBV12-4,TRBJ1-1,.,.,CASSYKTVNTEAFF,TGTGCCAGCAGTTACAAAACAGTGAACACTGAAGCTTTCTTT
TRBV30,TRBJ2-7,few,TRBD1,CAGKGRPGGNEQYF,TGTGCTGGGAAGGGACGCCCAGGGGGTAACGAGCAGTACTTC
TRBV27,TRBJ2-7,many,.,CASSPAPGPTYEQYF,TGTGCCAGCAGTCCTGCGCCAGGACCAACCTACGAGCAGTACTTC
TRBV7-8,TRBJ1-5,.,.,CASSLGLRGNQPQHF,TGTGCCAGCAGCTTAGGCCTTCGAGGGAATCAGCCCCAGCATTTT
TRBV10-3,TRBJ2-7,.,.,CATSPSYEQYF,TGTGCCACCTCGCCGAGCTACGAGCAGTACTTC
TRBV20-1,TRBJ1-1,once,.,CSAVLGSVF,TGCAGTGCCGTCCTTGGGTCGGTCTTT
TRBV5-1,TRBJ2-5,.,TRBD2,CASSGTGTSGIQETQYF,TGCGCCAGTTCCGGGACAGGGACTAGCGGGATCCAAGAGACCCAGTACTTC
TRBV20-1,TRBJ1-1,many,.,CSARPPSNTEAFF,TGCAGTGCTAGACCTCCGTCGAACACTGAAGCTTTCTTT
TRBV15,TRBJ2-5,many,TRBD2,CATSRTSGSEETQYF,TGTGCCACCAGCAGGACTAGCGGGAGTGAAGAGACCCAGTACTTC
TRBV19,TRBJ1-1,many,TRBD1,CASSAWDRGNTEAFF,TGTGCCAGTAGTGCCTGGGACAGGGGGAACACTGAAGCTTTCTTT
TRBV28,TRBJ1-2,many,TRBD1,CASSLTPDREYGYTF,TGTGCCAGCAGTCTAACCCCTGACAGGGAATATGGCTACACCTTC
TRBV6-2/TRBV6-3,TRBJ1-2,many,.,CASSYSLLAGSVFGDGYTF,TGTGCCAGCAGTTACTCGCTTTTGGCAGGGAGCGTCTTTGGAGATGGCTACACCTTC
TRBV6-2/TRBV6-3,TRBJ2-5,many,TRBD1,CASSYPRDSQETQYF,TGTGCCAGCAGTTACCCGAGGGACAGCCAAGAGACCCAGTACTTC
TRBV20-1,TRBJ2-7,.,.,CSARDRSQSGYYEQYF,TGCAGTGCTAGAGATCGGAGCCAGTCGGGTTACTACGAGCAGTACTTC
TRBV6-2/TRBV6-3,TRBJ2-7,once,.,CASSYKPGALVAEQYF,TGTGCCAGCAGTTATAAGCCCGGGGCCTTAGTAGCTGAGCAGTACTTC
TRBV15,TRBJ2-7,.,.,CATSRDPIDYEQYF,TGTGCCACCAGCAGAGATCCCATCGATTACGAGCAGTACTTC
TRBV20-1,TRBJ2-4,few,TRBD2,CSANPRLAGAGNIQYF,TGCAGTGCTAATCCCCGACTAGCGGGGGCCGGAAACATTCAGTACTTC
TRBV4-1,TRBJ2-7,.,.,CASSQDTATDEQYF,TGCGCCAGCAGCCAAGATACAGCCACGGACGAGCAGTACTTC
TRBV11-2,TRBJ2-7,few,TRBD2,CASSLKGLAGLSYEQYF,TGTGCCAGCAGCTTAAAGGGACTAGCGGGGTTATCCTACGAGCAGTACTTC
TRBV5-1,TRBJ2-1,.,.,CASSLWRDEQFF,TGCGCCAGCAGCCTCTGGAGGGACGAGCAGTTCTTC
TRBV6-2/TRBV6-3,TRBJ1-1,.,TRBD1,CASSNRQGPSNTEAFF,TGTGCCAGCAGTAACCGACAGGGCCCCTCTAACACTGAAGCTTTCTTT
TRBV20-1,TRBJ2-6,.,.,CSARPGYSGANVLTF,TGCAGTGCCAGGCCGGGTTACTCTGGGGCCAACGTCCTGACTTTC
TRBV20-1,TRBJ2-1,few,TRBD2,CSANSGRTNEQFF,TGCAGTGCCAATAGCGGGAGGACGAATGAGCAGTTCTTC
TRBV10-3,TRBJ2-6,many,TRBD1,CATTDRVGSGANVLTF,TGTGCCACCACTGACAGGGTGGGTTCCGGGGCCAACGTCCTGACTTTC
TRBV2,TRBJ2-5,many,.,CASSSEGPTQETQYF,TGTGCCAGCAGCTCTGAGGGACCCACCCAAGAGACCCAGTACTTC
TRBV6-9,TRBJ2-2,.,.,CASSYRISTGELFF,TGTGCCAGCAGTTACAGGATAAGCACCGGGGAGCTGTTTTTT
TRBV2,TRBJ2-7,many,.,CASSKDELMGYEQYF,TGTGCCAGCAGTAAAGATGAACTGATGGGATACGAGCAGTACTTC
TRBV6-1,TRBJ2-3,.,TRBD2,CASSLVAGSSLTQYF,TGTGCCAGCAGCTTGGTAGCGGGTTCCTCCCTTACGCAGTATTTT
TRBV19,TRBJ1-1,.,TRBD1,CASSSSGTGLMGTEAFF,TGTGCCAGTAGTTCCTCCGGGACAGGGCTTATGGGCACTGAAGCTTTCTTT
TRBV19,TRBJ2-5,few,.,CASSPGGLRETQYF,TGTGCCAGTAGCCCTGGGGGATTGAGGGAGACCCAGTACTTC
TRBV20-1,TRBJ2-7,many,TRBD2,CSATIRGGRSPEQYF,TGCAGTGCTACCATAAGGGGCGGGAGGAGTCCCGAGCAGTACTTC
TRBV6-2/TRBV6-3,TRBJ2-1,many,.,CASRSYNEQFF,TGTGCCAGCAGATCCTACAATGAGCAGTTCTTC